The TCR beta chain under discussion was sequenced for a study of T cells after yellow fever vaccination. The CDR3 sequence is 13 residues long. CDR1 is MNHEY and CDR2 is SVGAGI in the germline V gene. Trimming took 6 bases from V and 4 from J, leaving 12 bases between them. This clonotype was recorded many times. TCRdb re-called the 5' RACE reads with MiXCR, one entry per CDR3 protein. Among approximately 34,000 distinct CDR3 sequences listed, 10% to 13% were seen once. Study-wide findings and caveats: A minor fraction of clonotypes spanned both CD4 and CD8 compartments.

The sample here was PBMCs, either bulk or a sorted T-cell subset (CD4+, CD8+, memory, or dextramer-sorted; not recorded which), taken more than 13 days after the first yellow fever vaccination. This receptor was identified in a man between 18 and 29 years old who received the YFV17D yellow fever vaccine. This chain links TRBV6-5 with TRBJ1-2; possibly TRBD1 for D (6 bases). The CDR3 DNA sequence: TGTGCCAGCAGCTCGAGGGACACCTATGGCTACACCTTC. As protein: CASSSRDTYGYTF.